The TCR beta chain described here comes from a study of Tregs in tolerant kidney transplant recipients. The CDR3 totals 13 residues. The germline V gene has CDR1 SQVTM and CDR2 ANQGSEA. V lost 4 bases and J lost 3, with 12 bases in between. On this clone itself: The target antigen is unknown. With the read ending 3 residues before the CDR3 end, the germline J gene is used to fill in that end.

Study conclusions and caveats: Validation in larger populations is needed because few patients were studied. Activated donor B cell expansion appeared to reveal the most relevant donor-specific TCRbeta repertoire. This study did not directly address biological reproducibility.

Generated by immunoSEQ multiplex PCR, the TCRdb table keeps only in-frame clones and is missing some. This sample carries around 10,000 clones, with roughly 26% going to the ten biggest clones. The nonmyeloablative bone marrow transplants came from related graft donors, with transient mixed chimerism. The specimen comprised CD8+ T cells from blood (PBMCs), sampled 24 months after the transplant. The TCR originated in a human patient who received a combined kidney and bone marrow transplant. Some T cells may possibly be graft donor cells. The chain is built from TRBV29-1 and TRBJ1-1; D unclear. The part of the CDR3 DNA that was read is TGCAGCGTTGTCATAGCGAGCTACACTGAA. Residues: CSVVIASYTE. The full CDR3 sequence reads CSVVIASYTEAFF.